This entry describes one TCR beta chain. Its antigen is unidentified. The source of the sample is a study of metastatic and nonmetastatic thyroid tumors. General study findings and limits: Versus benign nodules, malignant thyroid tumors reportedly had significantly higher TCR beta diversity, in blood and tumor.

Thyroid surgery took place with no prior treatment in any patient. Trimming took 2 bases from V and 1 from J; bases not matched to a gene: 6. CDR3 size: 18 residues. CDR1 SGHAT and CDR2 FQNNGV come from the germline V gene. TCRdb re-called clones from the PCR reads using MiXCR. The sample carries about 47,000 clones, 20% to 25% recorded once. This TCR was sampled from a male donor with papillary thyroid cancer or a benign thyroid nodule (not recorded which). Some clones in this sample may be carry-over from other donors' samples. Sequencing used blood. V and J are TRBV11-2 and TRBJ2-6, with 9 bases matching TRBD1. Here the CDR3 reads CASSLTGTGLSGANVLTF. In DNA, the CDR3 is TGTGCCAGCAGCTTAACCGGGACAGGGCTTTCTGGGGCCAACGTCCTGACTTTC.